The 24 T cell receptor beta chains reported below all come from one sample, sequenced in a study of blood T cell repertoires in COVID-19. The table came from immunoSEQ multiplex PCR; TCRdb's copy has only in-frame clones and leaves some out. The sample contains about 100,000 clones, 70% to 90% of which appear only once. Source material: peripheral blood. The receptors derive from a human donor in a cohort sampled during active COVID-19.

This CDR3 is CASSLSTGSGLAGVNTQYF. The CDR3 DNA is TGTGCCAGCAGCTTATCCACGGGCTCGGGACTAGCGGGAGTAAATACGCAGTATTTT. The chain joins TRBV7-2 to TRBJ2-3; TRBD2 matches at 14 bases. The V gene's germline CDR1 is SGHTA and CDR2 FQGNSA. The CDR3 spans 19 residues. V shed 2 bases, J shed 7 bases, and the junction held 14 bases outside the gene matches.

The CDR3 region is CASRGGGRSYNEQFF. The CDR3 DNA is TGTGCCAGTAGGGGCGGCGGGAGGTCCTACAATGAGCAGTTCTTC. The J gene is TRBJ2-1, the V gene TRBV19, with 8 bases aligning to TRBD2. J was trimmed by 1 base and V by 6 bases; bases with no gene match: 5. The CDR3 runs 15 residues. The V gene's germline CDR1 is LNHDA and CDR2 SQIVND (reference sequence).

The chain's CDR3 is CASSGTGGRGNIQYF. CDR3 sequence (DNA): TGTGCCAGCAGCGGGACAGGGGGCAGGGGAAACATTCAGTACTTC. This chain uses TRBV7-9 with TRBJ2-4, with 12 bases fitting TRBD1. Germline V gives CDR1 SEHNR, CDR2 FQNEAQ (reference sequence). There are 15 residues in the CDR3. V was clipped by 5 bases and J by 6 bases; unmatched bases: 5.

The genes are TRBV4-1 and TRBJ2-5; TRBD2 matches at 8 bases. The V gene's germline CDR1 is MGHRA and CDR2 YSYEKL. Trimming at V came to 0 bases and at J to 0 bases, leaving 6 bases not matched to a gene. The CDR3 is 17 amino acids. This chain's CDR3 is CASSQDASSGYQETQYF. CDR3 DNA sequence: TGCGCCAGCAGCCAAGATGCGTCTAGCGGGTACCAAGAGACCCAGTACTTC.

The rearrangement links TRBV7-3 to TRBJ2-3, with 7 bases matching TRBD1. CDR3 size: 14 residues. CDR1 is SGHTA, CDR2 FQGTGA, per germline. With 5 bases clipped from V and 6 bases from J, the junction kept 8 bases outside the gene matches. CDR3 sequence (DNA): TGTGCCAGCAGCCCGGGACAGCTCGGGGATACGCAGTATTTT. The encoded protein is CASSPGQLGDTQYF.

This chain joins TRBV27 and TRBJ2-5, with D possibly being TRBD1 (5 bases). The germline V gene has CDR1 MNHEY and CDR2 SMNVEV (reference sequence). Deletions cut 4 bases from V and 2 bases from J, with 14 bases between. The CDR3 spans 15 residues. The CDR3 DNA reads as TGTGCCAGCAGTTCCCTCGAGACAGCTCAAGAGACCCAGTACTTC. This encodes CASSSLETAQETQYF.

The chain carries TRBV7-3 and TRBJ2-1; 9 positions agree with TRBD2. The CDR3 runs 12 residues. V lost 5 bases, J lost 8 bases, and 1 base stayed unmatched. Germline V lookup: CDR1 SGHTA, CDR2 FQGTGA. CDR3: CASSRTSDEQFF. The CDR3 nucleotides are TGTGCCAGCAGCCGGACTAGCGATGAGCAGTTCTTC.

The chain recombines TRBV5-1 with TRBJ2-5, with no clear D. V dropped 0 bases and J dropped 3 bases, with 9 bases sitting between them. Germline V CDR1 and CDR2: SGHRS, YFSETQ. CDR3 length equals 14 residues. The CDR3 sequence is CASSLGAAKETQYF. The CDR3 DNA sequence: TGCGCCAGCAGCTTGGGGGCAGCTAAAGAGACCCAGTACTTC.

J is TRBJ2-1 and V is TRBV4-2; TRBD2 matches at 13 bases. With 7 bases clipped from V and 5 bases from J, the junction kept 14 bases outside the gene matches. The CDR3 is 18 amino acids. Germline CDR1 reads LGHNA; CDR2 reads YNFKEQ. In DNA, the CDR3 is TGTGCCAGCACCCGAAACCCGCGCGGGACTAGCGGGAACAATGAGCAGTTCTTC. This translates into CASTRNPRGTSGNNEQFF.

This clone was found a few times. The V gene is TRBV4-1, the J gene TRBJ2-2; 9 bases agree with TRBD2. This CDR3 has 18 amino acids. V dropped 0 bases and J dropped 0; count of bases not matched to a gene: 5. CDR1 is MGHRA, CDR2 YSYEKL, per germline. The CDR3 loop reads CASSQDPSGAANTGELFF. CDR3 coding DNA: TGCGCCAGCAGCCAAGATCCTAGCGGGGCCGCGAACACCGGGGAGCTGTTTTTT.

The J gene is TRBJ2-3, the V gene TRBV7-8, with D hard to call. This CDR3 is 13 amino acids long. Deletions cut 5 bases from V and 7 bases from J, with 13 bases between. Germline V gene data show CDR1 as SGHVS and CDR2 as FQNEAQ. This chain's CDR3 is CASSDRSLNTQYF. The DNA of the CDR3 is TGTGCCAGCAGCGATAGGAGTCTTAATACGCAGTATTTT.

This chain uses TRBV28 with TRBJ1-2; D possibly corresponds to TRBD1 (6 bases). This CDR3 spans 15 amino acids. Germline CDR1 and CDR2: MDHEN and SYDVKM. Trimming stripped 4 bases from V and 8 bases from J, with 20 bases between. CDR3 DNA: TGTGCCAGCAGTTCCCCAGTTGGGGGGGGCGGCGGCTACACCTTC. Its translation: CASSSPVGGGGGYTF.

This chain joins TRBV12-3 or TRBV12-4 and TRBJ1-2; D remains unclear. The CDR3 has 12 residues. Trimming left V 6 bases short and J 3 bases short, with 8 bases between. In DNA form, the CDR3 reads TGTGCCAGCAGCCCTGGGCACTATGGCTACACCTTC. This sequence encodes CASSPGHYGYTF.

The chain has TRBV18 and TRBJ1-1; the D gene is possibly TRBD1 (6 bases). The CDR3 extends over 14 amino acids. The V end was cut by 6 bases, the J end by 3 bases, with 14 bases between. CDR1 is KGHSH, CDR2 LQKENI, per germline. CDR3 nucleotide sequence: TGTGCCAGCTCCCGAGGACAGAGCTACACTGAAGCTTTCTTT. It encodes CASSRGQSYTEAFF.

The V and J genes are TRBV28 and TRBJ1-2; a possible D gene is TRBD1 (6 bases). Germline V gene sequence: CDR1 MDHEN, CDR2 SYDVKM. Trimming removed 3 bases at V and 2 bases at J, with 19 bases between. The CDR3 runs to 17 residues. The CDR3 is CASSFQMTGKLNYGYTF. The CDR3 region has the DNA TGTGCCAGCAGTTTCCAAATGACAGGCAAGCTCAACTATGGCTACACCTTC.

This rearrangement joins TRBV7-2 to TRBJ2-4; D perhaps matches TRBD1 (6 bases). The CDR3 loop spans 14 amino acids. The germline V gene encodes CDR1 SGHTA and CDR2 FQGNSA. The ends were cut back, 5 bases at V and 3 bases at J, with 11 bases in the middle. DNA of the CDR3: TGTGCCAGCAGCCCGGACAGAAACAAAAACATTCAGTACTTC. Translation: CASSPDRNKNIQYF.

CDR3 sequence (DNA): TGTGCCAGCAGTCGTATCTATGGCTACACCTTC. Protein: CASSRIYGYTF. V and J are TRBV12-3 or TRBV12-4 and TRBJ1-2; D remains ambiguous. CDR3 length: 11 amino acids. Trimming removed 5 bases at V and 4 bases at J, with 5 bases between.

The chain carries TRBV4-1 and TRBJ1-2, with a possible D match to TRBD1 (5 bases). Germline lookup yields CDR1 MGHRA and CDR2 YSYEKL. This CDR3 comprises 15 residues. Trimming took 1 base from V and 8 from J, leaving 17 bases between them. The CDR3 region is CASSQGGVLERGYTF. In DNA form, the CDR3 reads TGCGCCAGCAGCCAAGGGGGGGTCCTAGAGAGAGGCTACACCTTC.

The chain couples TRBV18 to TRBJ1-1, with unresolved D. Trimming pared 4 bases from V and 0 bases from J, leaving 12 bases between. CDR1 is KGHSH, CDR2 LQKENI, per germline. The CDR3 length is 15 residues. The CDR3 region has the DNA TGTGCCAGCTCACTTGCGGATACTCTGAACACTGAAGCTTTCTTT. This gives the protein CASSLADTLNTEAFF.

This rearrangement joins TRBV28 to TRBJ1-2, with D perhaps TRBD1 (6 bases). In germline, CDR1 is MDHEN, CDR2 SYDVKM. The CDR3 is 14 amino acids. Trimming pared 2 bases from V and 5 bases from J, leaving 12 bases between. DNA of the CDR3: TGTGCCAGCAGTTTAGGGACACCTCGATATGGCTACACCTTC. Translated: CASSLGTPRYGYTF.

The CDR3 loop reads CASSATGGGGELFF. For the CDR3, the DNA is TGTGCCAGCAGCGCAACAGGTGGCGGCGGGGAGCTGTTTTTT. The rearrangement joins TRBV7-2 to TRBJ2-2; the D gene is possibly TRBD1 (5 bases). Germline V CDR1 and CDR2: SGHTA, FQGNSA. Trimming pared 5 bases from V and 7 bases from J, leaving 14 bases between. The CDR3 runs 14 residues.

V usage is TRBV30 and J usage is TRBJ2-3; no clear D. CDR1 is GTSNPN and CDR2 is SVGIG in the germline V gene (reference sequence). V was shortened by 8 bases and J by 0 bases, with 12 bases between the two germline ends. This CDR3 comprises 13 residues. The CDR3 sequence is CAATPGSTDTQYF. The CDR3, as DNA: TGTGCCGCAACCCCAGGTAGCACAGATACGCAGTATTTT.

The chain uses TRBV6-2 or TRBV6-3 and TRBJ2-1; D call uncertain. Trimming left V 4 bases short and J 0 bases short, with 4 bases between. The germline CDR1 and CDR2 sequences are MNHEY and SVGEGT. This CDR3 contains 13 residues. This CDR3 reads CASSSSSYNEQFF. CDR3 nucleotides: TGTGCCAGCAGTTCGAGCTCCTACAATGAGCAGTTCTTC.

The chain is built from TRBV7-2 and TRBJ2-7, with TRBD2 matching over 11 bases. The CDR3 extends over 18 amino acids. Trimming cost V 3 bases and J 2 bases; bases outside gene matches: 12. The V gene's germline CDR1 is SGHTA and CDR2 FQGNSA. CDR3 in DNA: TGTGCCAGCAGCTTGTCTACTAGCGGGAGTTACCAGGCCTACGAGCAGTACTTC. Encoded protein: CASSLSTSGSYQAYEQYF.